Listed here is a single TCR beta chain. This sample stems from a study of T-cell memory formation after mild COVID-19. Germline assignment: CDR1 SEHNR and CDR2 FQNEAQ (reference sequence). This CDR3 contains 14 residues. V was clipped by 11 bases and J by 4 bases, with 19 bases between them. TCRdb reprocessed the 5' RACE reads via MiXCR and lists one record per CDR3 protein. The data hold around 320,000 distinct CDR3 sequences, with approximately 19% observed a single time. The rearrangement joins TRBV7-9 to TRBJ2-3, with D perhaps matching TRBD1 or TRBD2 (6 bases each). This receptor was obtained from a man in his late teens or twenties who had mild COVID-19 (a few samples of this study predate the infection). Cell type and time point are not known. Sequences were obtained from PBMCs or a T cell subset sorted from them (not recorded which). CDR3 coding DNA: TGTGCCGTAAGGTGGGGGGCCCCCGCAGATACGCAGTATTTT. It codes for CAVRWGAPADTQYF.